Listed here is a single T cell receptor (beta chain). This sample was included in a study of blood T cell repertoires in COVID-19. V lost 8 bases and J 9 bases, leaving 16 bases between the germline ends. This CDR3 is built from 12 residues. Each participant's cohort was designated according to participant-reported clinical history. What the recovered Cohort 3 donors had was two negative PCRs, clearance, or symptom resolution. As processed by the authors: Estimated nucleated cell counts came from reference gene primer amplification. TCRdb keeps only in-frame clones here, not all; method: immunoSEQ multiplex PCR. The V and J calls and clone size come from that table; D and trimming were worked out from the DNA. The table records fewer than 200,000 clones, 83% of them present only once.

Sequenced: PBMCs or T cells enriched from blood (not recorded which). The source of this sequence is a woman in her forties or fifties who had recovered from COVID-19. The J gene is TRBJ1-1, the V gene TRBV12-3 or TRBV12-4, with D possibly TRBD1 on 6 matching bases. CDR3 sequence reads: CASYVRTAQAFF. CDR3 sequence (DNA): TGTGCCAGCTATGTACGGACAGCCCAAGCTTTCTTT.